Detailed here is one T cell receptor beta chain. No antigen is known for it. The CDR3 covers 16 residues. Germline V lookup: CDR1 LNHNV, CDR2 YYDKDF (reference sequence). Deletions cut 0 bases from V and 6 bases from J, with 15 bases between. Using immunoSEQ multiplex PCR, the repertoire was profiled, and TCRdb retains in-frame clones only, with some absent. The top ten clones hold roughly 1.8% of a sample with under 750,000 clones, about two thirds of them seen once. The source of the sample is a study of shared clonotypes between healthy human individuals. Points from the study as a whole: Incompleteness in sorted-subset sequencing, despite large depth, was shown by rarefaction.

V gene TRBV15 combines with J gene TRBJ2-1, with D tentatively TRBD1 or TRBD2 (5 bases each). Material: memory CD4+ T cells sorted from blood. Subset denoted: CD45RA-negative fraction. The source is a woman younger than 45 in good health. The DNA of the CDR3 is TGTGCCACCAGCAGAGAATTGGGGACGAGGTCCAATGAGCAGTTCTTC. This gives the protein CATSRELGTRSNEQFF. Full variable domain (missing parts from reference TRBV15 and TRBJ2-1): DAMVIQNPRYQVTQFGKPVTLSCSQTLNHNVMYWYQQKSSQAPKLLFHYYDKDFNNEADTPDNFQSRRPNTSFCFLDIRSPGLGDTAMYLCATSRELGTRSNEQFFGPGTRLTVL.